This T cell receptor beta chain emerged from a study of blood T cell repertoires in COVID-19 (dated by TCRdb to 2018 to 2020). Concerning the study at large: The collaborator samples originated in the United States, Italy and Spain and spanned the acute and convalescent phases of COVID-19. The prospective study material was composed of cDNA or gDNA derived from T cells, B-cell-depleted T cells, or PBMCs. Deeply sampled blood TCRbeta repertoires from subjects exposed to, actively infected with, or recovered from COVID-19 were included in the dataset. The repertoires were released in a freely available public database intended as a resource for research on the immune response to SARS-CoV-2. The samples were drawn from two sources: the first 160 participants of the ongoing ImmuneRACE study, and about 1,300 subjects contributed by 6 global collaborators. A de-identified subject ID, COVID-19 status, age in years and sex were almost always included in the sample metadata. HLA class I and class II types, where available, came from metadata supplied by the sample provider rather than from assay-based typing.

As to this clone: This receptor's antigen is unknown. No much larger clonotype is one base removed from it; base qualities were not supplied.

The research as a whole found: The amount of clinical and demographic metadata varied by source and participant and was provided uncurated.

Samples from volunteer blood donors who had recovered from COVID-19 were contributed by a second Seattle source. Whole blood was collected in K2EDTA tubes by collaborating institutions according to the institutions' own protocols. Collaborator samples were shipped for TCRbeta analysis as frozen whole blood, isolated PBMCs, or DNA extracted from either sample type. TCRbeta CDR3 regions were amplified from genomic DNA by means of the immunoSEQ Assay, a bias-controlled multiplex PCR. Per the authors' processing: The number of nucleated cells in each sample was estimated by amplification of reference gene primers within the assay. To quantify the absolute abundance of each unique TCRbeta CDR3 rearrangement, sequence reads were collapsed and filtered. For each sample, productive Simpson clonality was calculated as the square root of Simpson's diversity index across productive rearrangements. TCRdb provides this immuneACCESS table in a form limited to in-frame rearrangements. Some clones are lacking; in checked studies, under half of them reflect an unresolved V gene, and why the rest are absent is not known. V, J and clone size are taken as reported in that table, and D and trimming were inferred from the DNA itself. For this sample the table gives 100,000 to 150,000 clones, of which less than 90% were detected only once. Jointly, the top ten make up under 15% of the sample.

Sequencing was carried out using peripheral blood. The receptor comes from a woman younger than 45 who had recovered from COVID-19.

In nucleotides, the sequence is TGTGCCAGCAGTGAAGTATTTAACACTGAAGCTTTCTTT. Its amino acids are CASSEVFNTEAFF. The rearrangement combines TRBV6-1 with TRBJ1-1, with an unclear D gene assignment. Sequences MNHNS (CDR1) and SASEGT (CDR2) are obtained from the germline V gene. V is reduced by 1 base and J by 2 bases, leaving a spacing of 5 bases between them. From the cysteine through the phenylalanine, the CDR3 covers 13 amino acids. Of the read, only the CDR3 DNA is kept; its 39 bases are in frame from base 1.